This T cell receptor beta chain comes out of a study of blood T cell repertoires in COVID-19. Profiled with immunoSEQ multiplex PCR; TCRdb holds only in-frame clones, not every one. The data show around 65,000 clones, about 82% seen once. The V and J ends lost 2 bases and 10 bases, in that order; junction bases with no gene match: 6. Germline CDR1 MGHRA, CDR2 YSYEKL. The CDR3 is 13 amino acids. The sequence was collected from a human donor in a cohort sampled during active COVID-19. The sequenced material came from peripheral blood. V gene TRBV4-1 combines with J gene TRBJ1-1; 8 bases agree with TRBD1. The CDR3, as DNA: TGCGCCAGCAGCCAACCGACAGGGGAAACAGCTTTCTTT. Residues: CASSQPTGETAFF.